This T cell receptor (beta chain) is drawn from a study of blood T cell repertoires in COVID-19 (dated by TCRdb to 2018 to 2020). Regarding the complete study: Samples covering the acute and convalescent phases of COVID-19 were provided by collaborators in the United States, Italy and Spain. The repertoires were released in a freely available public database meant as a resource for research on the immune response to SARS-CoV-2. Where HLA class I and class II types were available, the types were taken from metadata supplied by the sample provider, not from assay-based typing. Samples came from the ongoing ImmuneRACE study (first 160 participants) plus 1,254 subjects from 6 global collaborators. Subjects who had been exposed to COVID-19, were actively infected with it, or had recovered from it provided the deeply sampled blood TCRbeta repertoires that made up the dataset. A de-identified subject ID, COVID-19 status, age in years and sex were almost always included in the sample metadata. The material from the prospective study consisted of cDNA or gDNA derived from T cells, B-cell-depleted T cells, or PBMCs.

The collaborating institutions used their own protocols to collect whole blood in K2EDTA tubes. For TCRbeta analysis, collaborator samples were shipped as frozen whole blood, as isolated PBMCs, or as DNA extracted from either sample type. Broad study findings and their caveats: The quantity of clinical and demographic metadata differed by source and by participant and was supplied without curation.

V ends up 4 bases short and J 5 bases short, with an unmatched junction base count of 8. From the germline V gene, CDR1 is SGDLS and CDR2 is YYNGEE. The CDR3, cysteine through phenylalanine, is 16 amino acids long. The only DNA kept is the CDR3, 48 bases in frame from the first base. This clone has only one observation. Its antigen is currently not known. Within one base of it there is no much larger clone, and no base qualities were kept. TCRbeta CDR3 regions were amplified from genomic DNA by means of the immunoSEQ Assay, a bias-controlled multiplex PCR. As for the authors' bioinformatics: The number of nucleated cells in each sample was estimated from the amplification of reference gene primers within the assay. Sequence reads were collapsed and filtered to measure the absolute abundance of every unique TCRbeta CDR3 rearrangement. For each sample, productive Simpson clonality was calculated as the square root of Simpson's diversity index across productive rearrangements. Sourced from immuneACCESS, this table was stored by TCRdb with only in-frame sequences that have V and J called. A share of the clones is absent; for the studies checked, an unresolved V gene accounts for under half, and the remainder has no known explanation. Clone size and the V and J calls come from that table; the DNA yielded D and trimming. For this sample the table gives roughly 230,000 clones, of which around 82% were detected only once. Clones ranked in the top ten supply 4% to 5.5% of the sample.

This sequence originates from a man between 50 and 59 years old with active or convalescent COVID-19. The specimen sequenced was peripheral blood. The rearranged chain carries TRBV9 and TRBJ2-1; the central 11 bases match TRBD2. CDR3 protein: CASSPVGLAVDNEQFF. The DNA reads as follows: TGTGCCAGCAGCCCCGTGGGACTAGCGGTCGACAATGAGCAGTTCTTC.